The 2 T cell receptor beta chains in this list originate from one sample, sequenced in a study of blood T cell repertoires in COVID-19. Measured with immunoSEQ multiplex PCR; TCRdb has only the in-frame clones, and not every one. The table has about 280,000 clones, approximately 90% seen once. Input material: PBMCs or T cells enriched from blood (not recorded which). The receptors come from a woman aged 60 to 75 in a cohort exposed to, infected with or recovered from COVID-19 (not recorded which).

In this sample, this clone turned up once. The chain combines TRBV6-5 with TRBJ2-7; possibly TRBD2 for D (5 bases). CDR3 length: 14 amino acids. Germline V gene lookup returns CDR1 MNHEY and CDR2 SVGAGI. Trimming pared 8 bases from V and 0 bases from J, leaving 14 bases between. CDR3 DNA: TGTGCCAGCTCCCAAGGAGGTTTCTCCTACGAGCAGTACTTC. Encoded protein: CASSQGGFSYEQYF.

This chain joins TRBV5-4 and TRBJ2-7, with TRBD1 matching over 8 bases. This CDR3 region has 16 residues. V lost 0 bases to trimming and J lost 4 bases; unmatched junction nucleotides: 9. Per germline, CDR1 SGHNT and CDR2 YYREEE (reference sequence). CDR3 residues: CASSLAFGQGSYEQYF. In DNA form, the CDR3 reads TGTGCCAGCAGCTTGGCCTTCGGACAGGGATCTTACGAGCAGTACTTC.